This TCR beta chain was identified during a study of T cell responses to AZD1222 COVID-19 vaccine. Second-dose intervals near 4 or 12 weeks were combined. Sequencing used immunoSEQ multiplex PCR; TCRdb keeps in-frame clones, though not all of them. In the table there are about 56,000 clones, about 86% of which are singletons. Germline V gives CDR1 MNHEY, CDR2 SMNVEV (reference sequence). The CDR3 has 14 amino acids. Trimming took off 3 bases at V and 5 bases at J, with 8 bases between the two ends. Study-level points and caveats: Close to half of spike-specific TCRs reportedly recognize unmutated variant regions.

About this clone: Its antigen remains unknown.

The chain links TRBV27 to TRBJ1-6; no firm D call. The TCR comes from an adult who received the AZD1222 COVID-19 vaccine. Here the sequenced sample was peripheral blood, taken 28 days after the second AZD1222 dose. The CDR3 here is CASSLRYNNSPLHF. Here the CDR3 DNA reads TGTGCCAGCAGTTTGAGGTATAATAATTCACCCCTCCACTTT.